This T cell receptor (beta chain) came from a study of metastatic and nonmetastatic thyroid tumors (TCRdb year 2020). Regarding the complete study: Repertoires were compared across peripheral blood and tumor or nodule tissue samples from malignant and benign thyroid patients. Summary of the overall study and its limitations: In both blood and tumor samples, malignant tumors were reported to have significantly higher TCR beta diversity than benign nodules.

No treatment had been received by any patient before thyroid surgery. Using T-cell receptor beta sequencing, the study looked back at clinical samples from patients collected from about 2011 to 2018. Of note for this clone: This receptor's antigen is unknown. No base qualities exist here, and no much larger clone lies one base off it.

Receptor amplification or capture employed PCR. Sequenced using an Illumina HiSeq 4000. High-throughput sequencing was used to profile the TCR beta-chain CDR3 region of each patient. Per the original workflow: The researchers built a classifier to tell apart papillary thyroid cancer patients with distant metastasis, based on CDR3 differences among clinicopathological groups. The Shannon index was used to measure repertoire diversity, and the Morisita-Horn index was used to measure how similar tumor and blood repertoires were. Using fastp trimming at Q25 and MiXCR clonotype assembly, TCRdb reanalyzed the public sequencing data and kept in-frame beta chains. The V and J calls were not made by the authors but by TCRdb's processing. The sample table records 13,000 or so clones; 25% to 30% of these occur just once. The ten largest clones add up to 19% of the sample. Deletion took 2 bases off V and 2 bases off J, with a span of 10 bases between the germline ends. The germline V gene (reference sequence) supplies CDR1 GTSNPN and CDR2 SVGIG. The CDR3 spans 13 residues, from the cysteine through the phenylalanine. Only CDR3 DNA is held: 39 bases, read in frame from base 1.

This receptor was taken from a female donor with papillary thyroid cancer or a benign thyroid nodule (not recorded which). Some clones in this sample may be carry-over from other donors' samples. The source material was tumor tissue. The chain is encoded by TRBV30 joined to TRBJ2-7; a weak D assignment points to TRBD1 (5 bases agree). The CDR3 protein is CAWSQGRAYEQYF. The DNA sequence is given as TGTGCCTGGAGTCAGGGAAGGGCCTACGAGCAGTACTTC.